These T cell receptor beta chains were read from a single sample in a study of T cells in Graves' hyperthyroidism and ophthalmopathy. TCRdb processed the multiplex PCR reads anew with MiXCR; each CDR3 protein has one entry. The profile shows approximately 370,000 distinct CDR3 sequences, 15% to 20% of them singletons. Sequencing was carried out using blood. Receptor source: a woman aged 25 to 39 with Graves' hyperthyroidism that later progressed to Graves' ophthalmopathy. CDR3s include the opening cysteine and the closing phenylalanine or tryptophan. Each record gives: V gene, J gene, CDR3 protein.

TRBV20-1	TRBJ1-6	CSVEGSSNSPLHF
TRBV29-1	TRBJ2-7	CSGSGGGAYEQYF
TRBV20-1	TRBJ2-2	CSARDRRQGETGELFF
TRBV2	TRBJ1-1	CASPSTETGWPNTEAFF
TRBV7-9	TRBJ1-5	CASSLDGFNQPQHF
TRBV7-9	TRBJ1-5	CASSHGSRNNQPQHF
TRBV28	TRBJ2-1	CASSLEGGAMRNEQFF
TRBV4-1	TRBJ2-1	CASSQAGAYNEQFF
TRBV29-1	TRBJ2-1	CSGTHQCNEQFF
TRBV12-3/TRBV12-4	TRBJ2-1	CASSPFDEQFF
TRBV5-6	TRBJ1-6	CASSGAQLDSPLHF
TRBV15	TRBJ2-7	CATSIDQPGQGRYEQYF
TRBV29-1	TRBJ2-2	CSVLTGELFF
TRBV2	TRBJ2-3	CASRISGIGTDTQYF
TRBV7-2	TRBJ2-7	CASSPSGRAGSYEQYF
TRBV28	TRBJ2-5	CASSSAAQYF
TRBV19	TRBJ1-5	CASSIRSGRYQPQHF
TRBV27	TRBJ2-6	CASSLSSGRSGANVLTF
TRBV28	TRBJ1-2	CASTAPPPQYYGYTF
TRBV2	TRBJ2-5	CASSQREGQETQYF
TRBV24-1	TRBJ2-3	CATSDTRSTDTQYF
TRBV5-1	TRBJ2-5	CASSLEGHPQETQYF
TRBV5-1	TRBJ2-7	CASSLPTTSGTYEQYF
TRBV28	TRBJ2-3	CASSWSTSGSTDTQYF
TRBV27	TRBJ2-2	CASSFSGGANTGELFF
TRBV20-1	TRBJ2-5	CSATAGGQETQYF
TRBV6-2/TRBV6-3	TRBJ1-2	CASSYSSGIGGYTF
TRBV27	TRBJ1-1	CASRKTGVGDEAFF
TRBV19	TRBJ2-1	CASTPKGSSGNYNEQFF
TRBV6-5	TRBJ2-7	CASSYGQAIPYEQYF
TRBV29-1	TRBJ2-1	CSVAGRSYNEQFF
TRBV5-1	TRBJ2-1	CASSLDYGPEVF
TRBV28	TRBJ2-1	CASSSAPGDRPYNEQFF
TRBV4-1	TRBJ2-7	CASSRRDRTYEQYF
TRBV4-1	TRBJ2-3	CASSQGDRAAYTDTQYF
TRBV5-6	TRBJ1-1	CASSPRTVLEAFF
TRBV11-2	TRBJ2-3	CASSKTTRVGSKLGLGTDTQYF
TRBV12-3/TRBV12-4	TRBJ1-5	CASNTDSYNQPQHF
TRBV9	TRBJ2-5	CASSAQYF
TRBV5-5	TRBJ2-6	CASSLVWRDLSGANVLTF
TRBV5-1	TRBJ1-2	CASSLGIAGSNYGYTF